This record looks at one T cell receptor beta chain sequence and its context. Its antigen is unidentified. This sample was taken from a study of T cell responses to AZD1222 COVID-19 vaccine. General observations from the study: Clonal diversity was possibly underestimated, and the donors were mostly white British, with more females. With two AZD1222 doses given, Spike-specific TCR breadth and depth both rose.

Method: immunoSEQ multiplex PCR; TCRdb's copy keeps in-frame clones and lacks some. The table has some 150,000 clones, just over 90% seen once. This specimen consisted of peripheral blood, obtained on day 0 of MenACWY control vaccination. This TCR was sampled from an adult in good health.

DNA for the CDR3: TGTGCCAGCACCCTGGAGGGTACCAATCAGCCCCAGCATTTT. Protein: CASTLEGTNQPQHF. The V and J genes are TRBV5-6 and TRBJ1-5; no definite D call. Trimming left V 6 bases short and J 3 bases short, with 13 bases between. This CDR3 is 14 amino acids long. In germline, CDR1 is SGHDT, CDR2 YYEEEE. The full variable domain, its missing parts supplied by reference TRBV5-6 and TRBJ1-5, is DAGVTQSPTHLIKTRGQQVTLRCSPKSGHDTVSWYQQALGQGPQFIFQYYEEEERQRGNFPDRFSGHQFPNYSSELNVNALLLGDSALYLCASTLEGTNQPQHFGDGTRLSIL.